The subject of this entry is one T cell receptor (beta chain). Trimming cost V 1 base and J 6 bases, with 14 bases left between them. Germline V gives CDR1 SGHVS, CDR2 FQNEAQ. CDR3 size: 15 residues. Only in-frame clones appear in the TCRdb table, and some are missing; sequencing was by immunoSEQ multiplex PCR. The repertoire includes 30,000 to 35,000 clones, roughly 93% of them detected once, and less than 5.5% sits in the top ten. This sample stems from a study of blood T cell repertoires in COVID-19. V gene TRBV7-8 combines with J gene TRBJ2-3; D perhaps matches TRBD1 (6 bases). The receptor's source is a human donor in a cohort sampled during active COVID-19. The sample taken for sequencing was peripheral blood. CDR3 bases: TGTGCCAGCAGCTTAGTCGGAGGACAGTATGATACGCAGTATTTT. Residues: CASSLVGGQYDTQYF. The whole variable domain, filled in from reference TRBV7-8 and TRBJ2-3, reads GAGVSQSPRYKVAKRGQDVALRCDPISGHVSLFWYQQALGQGPEFLTYFQNEAQLDKSGLPSDRFFAERPEGSVSTLKIQRTQQEDSAVYLCASSLVGGQYDTQYFGPGTRLTVL.